This T cell receptor beta chain was identified in a study of blood T cells in healthy people across ages (dated by TCRdb to 2013 to 2016). Notes on the research overall: In model experiments, template switching captured roughly one uniquely barcoded TCR beta cDNA molecule for every two T cells. To track age-related changes in TCR beta repertoire diversity, the study relied on deep sequencing normalized with unique cDNA molecular identifiers. The donors were split into four age groups: young (average roughly 15 years), middle-aged (more than 35), aged (more than 60) and long-lived (about 74). Donors of different ages were randomly distributed across sequencing lanes to avoid experimental bias. The study analyzed two additional independent replicas of 1 million unique cDNA reads from the same blood draw for two donors, one aged 18 to 30 and one aged 80 or older. Study-wide findings and limitations: Conclusive comparison of naive and antigen-experienced compartments was prevented by the profiling of bulk unsorted PBMCs. Observed TCR beta diversity correlated strongly with the percentage of naive T cells measured by flow cytometry. Estimates of total diversity based on one million sequenced T cells were considered lower bounds and underestimates. Observed TCR beta diversity per million T cells fell roughly linearly with age, and a significant reduction was already apparent by age roughly 40. Compared with the aged group, the long-lived group had more naive CD4+ T cells, fewer expanded clones and increased TCR diversity, suggesting age selection. Because donor CMV infection status was unknown, age-related changes in expanded clonotypes were potentially confounded.

The donors were under 40 Caucasian individuals from Russia, aged about 6 to 95 years, who were systemically healthy. Each donor gave approximately 9.3 milliliters of peripheral blood, collected into EDTA-treated Vacutainer tubes. Ficoll-Paque density-gradient centrifugation was used to isolate PBMCs, with at least 6.5 million per sample. Total RNA was extracted from PBMCs with Trizol reagent, with at least 5.5 micrograms obtained per sample. For every donor, flow cytometry on a PBMC aliquot measured the percentage of naive CD45RAhigh/CD27high T cells. From the cysteine up to the phenylalanine, the CDR3 has a length of 13 residues. CDR3 DNA only is kept here, 39 bases in frame from base 1. The junction shows trimming of 5 bases on V and 5 bases on J, plus 13 bases between the germline ends. Looking up the germline V gene yields CDR1 SGHAT and CDR2 FQNNGV. On this clonotype: It lacks a known antigen. No much larger clone is present one base from it, and per-base qualities are unavailable.

The protocol used for the library was 5' RACE. This sample was sequenced with an Illumina HiSeq 2500. The second PCR ran for about 6 to 12 cycles and used a J-beta primer mix along with a sample-barcoded 5' primer. A template-switch 5' adaptor carrying 12 random nucleotides introduced a unique molecular identifier onto each TCR beta cDNA molecule. Each sample yielded at least 2.5 million CDR3-containing paired-end reads. All of the RNA was converted into first-strand cDNA using the Mint cDNA synthesis kit, with a TRBC-specific oligonucleotide serving as the primer. Following uracil-DNA glycosylase treatment, a first 18-cycle PCR with universal primers M1SS and BC2_uni_R was performed on all cDNA. On the study's bioinformatics: For normalization, 1 million high-quality reads, each with a distinct molecular identifier, were randomly selected from each sample. Instead of being binned into consensus sequences, reads that shared molecular identifiers were thrown out. MiTCR, with a Q25 quality threshold and the strictest error-elimination algorithm, was used for CDR3 identification, clonotype clustering and error correction. A nonparametric unseen species model with Euler transformation was used to estimate a lower bound on total TCR beta diversity. TCRdb trimmed the raw reads at Q25, called clones with MiXCR and kept productive beta chains. CDR3 protein sequences are deduplicated, and each keeps its most common genes and DNA. None of the V and J calls come from the authors' own analysis; TCRdb made them. In all, the sample holds about 570,000 distinct CDR3 sequences, and 25% to 30% of those were seen once. Of the sample, around 18% falls within the top ten clones.

Here the chain combines TRBV11-2 and TRBJ2-7, with the identity of the D gene unclear. The specimen sequenced was blood. The receptor was isolated from a woman in her 70s in good health. The sequence in DNA is TGTGCCAGCAGCGCCCTTAGTATGGACGAGCAGTACTTC. The encoded protein is CASSALSMDEQYF. This CDR3, with the reference TRBV11-2 and TRBJ2-7 proteins standing in past its ends, gives the full variable domain EAGVAQSPRYKIIEKRQSVAFWCNPISGHATLYWYQQILGQGPKLLIQFQNNGVVDDSQLPKDRFSAERLKGVDSTLKIQPAKLEDSAVYLCASSALSMDEQYFGPGTRLTVT.